This T cell receptor (beta chain) was obtained from a study of Ad26.COV2.S vaccination and SARS-CoV-2 variants. Germline V gene sequence: CDR1 MNHEY, CDR2 SVGEGT. CDR3 length: 17 amino acids. Trimming removed 6 bases from V and 0 bases from J; junction bases left unmatched: 9. Method: immunoSEQ multiplex PCR; TCRdb's copy keeps in-frame clones and lacks some. The data show roughly 240,000 clones, with roughly 90% seen just once and around a tenth held by the top ten. As for treatment: around 19 received Ad26.COV2.S at low or high dose, single or two shots; 5 received placebo; per-sample allocation not given. Following the first vaccine or placebo injection, samples were taken on day 63.

The sample consisted of peripheral blood, taken in a trial of Ad26.COV2.S vaccine versus placebo. This rearrangement joins TRBV6-2 or TRBV6-3 to TRBJ1-1; 11 nucleotides agree with TRBD1. The clonotype was recovered from a person between 18 and 65 years old who received the Ad26.COV2.S COVID-19 vaccine or a placebo. CDR3 loop: CASSPRTGGFMNTEAFF. The CDR3, as DNA: TGTGCCAGCAGCCCTCGGACAGGGGGCTTCATGAACACTGAAGCTTTCTTT.